The 24 T cell receptor beta chains listed next were all sequenced from one sample in a study of OX40 agonist ivuxolimab in advanced cancers. Libraries were prepared by immunoSEQ multiplex PCR; TCRdb keeps only in-frame clonotypes and omits some of them. The sample yields 75,000 to 90,000 clones, 91% seen once. Sequenced material: CD4+ or CD8+ T cells sorted from blood, taken in a trial of the OX40 agonist ivuxolimab. The receptors were sampled from an adult with an advanced solid tumor such as melanoma, head and neck, liver or kidney cancer.

The chain links TRBV30 to TRBJ1-1, with 8 nucleotides matching TRBD1. The CDR3 loop spans 13 amino acids. Germline V gene data show CDR1 as GTSNPN and CDR2 as SVGIG (reference sequence). Germline trimming cut 7 bases from V and 3 bases from J; bases unmatched to any gene: 7. The CDR3 spells CAYRGQGDTEAFF. DNA of the CDR3: TGTGCCTACCGAGGACAGGGTGACACTGAAGCTTTCTTT.

CDR3 amino acids: CASSLAGSSEQFF. CDR3 nucleotides: TGTGCCAGCAGCTTAGCGGGTAGCAGTGAGCAGTTCTTC. The chain joins TRBV13 to TRBJ2-1; D is undetermined. Germline V lookup: CDR1 PRHDT, CDR2 FYEKMQ (reference sequence). The V and J ends lost 1 base and 9 bases respectively, with 10 bases between them. CDR3 length: 13 residues.

The chain joins TRBV28 to TRBJ2-2; TRBD2 might be the D (6 bases). Germline V gene sequence: CDR1 MDHEN, CDR2 SYDVKM. The CDR3 loop spans 19 amino acids. V lost 6 bases, J lost 1 base, and 24 bases lay in between. The CDR3 sequence is CASSPTQGGAWRNTGELFF. The CDR3 DNA sequence: TGTGCCAGCAGCCCGACCCAGGGCGGGGCCTGGAGGAACACCGGGGAGCTGTTTTTT.

The chain recombines TRBV30 with TRBJ1-5; D is perhaps TRBD1 (5 bases). V shed 1 base and J shed 0 bases, with 10 bases lying between them. CDR3 length: 15 amino acids. Germline CDR1 is GTSNPN and CDR2 is SVGIG (reference sequence). The CDR3 region has the DNA TGTGCCTGGAGTGCGGGGGAGCATAGCAATCAGCCCCAGCATTTT. This encodes CAWSAGEHSNQPQHF.

The V and J genes are TRBV5-5 and TRBJ2-3, with 10 nucleotides matching TRBD1. Germline loops: CDR1 SGHKS, CDR2 YYEKEE (reference sequence). The CDR3 loop spans 14 amino acids. V trimming: 4 bases; J trimming: 3 bases; junction bases outside the gene matches: 2. CDR3 in amino acids: CASSTDRGTDTQYF. In DNA, the CDR3 is TGTGCCAGCAGCACGGACAGGGGGACAGATACGCAGTATTTT.

V gene TRBV9 combines with J gene TRBJ2-2, with no clear D. CDR1 SGDLS and CDR2 YYNGEE come from the germline V gene. The CDR3 has 17 residues. Trimming took off 0 bases at V and 4 bases at J, with 16 bases between the two ends. CDR3 nucleotides: TGTGCCAGCAGCGTAGAGGGTTTTGTGGGCGTCACCGGGGAGCTGTTTTTT. Translated, it gives CASSVEGFVGVTGELFF. The full variable domain, with the rest looked up from reference TRBV9 and TRBJ2-2, is DSGVTQTPKHLITATGQRVTLRCSPRSGDLSVYWYQQSLDQGLQFLIQYYNGEERAKGNILERFSAQQFPDLHSELNLSSLELGDSALYFCASSVEGFVGVTGELFFGEGSRLTVL.

The chain carries TRBV19 and TRBJ2-3; D remains ambiguous. Trimming pared 5 bases from V and 6 bases from J, leaving 3 bases between. This CDR3 spans 10 amino acids. Germline loops: CDR1 LNHDA, CDR2 SQIVND (reference sequence). The CDR3 is CASSSDTQYF. CDR3 bases: TGTGCCAGTAGTTCGGATACGCAGTATTTT. Full variable domain (outside the CDR3, taken from reference TRBV19 and TRBJ2-3): DGGITQSPKYLFRKEGQNVTLSCEQNLNHDAMYWYRQDPGQGLRLIYYSQIVNDFQKGDIAEGYSVSREKKESFPLTVTSAQKNPTAFYLCASSSDTQYFGPGTRLTVL.

The rearrangement links TRBV2 to TRBJ2-7, with D perhaps given as TRBD1 or TRBD2 (6 bases each). V was cut by 6 bases and J by 6 bases, with 12 bases left in between. From germline, CDR1 is SNHLY and CDR2 FYNNEI. This CDR3 spans 12 amino acids. DNA of the CDR3: TGTGCCAGCAGAGACGGGGGCGGCGAGCAGTACGTC. Its translation: CASRDGGGEQYV.

CDR3 sequence (DNA): TGCGCCAGCAGCTTGGTCGCGGGAACGGAACAGCAGTACGTC. Its protein is CASSLVAGTEQQYV. This rearrangement joins TRBV5-1 to TRBJ2-7; a weak D match, TRBD2 (6 bases). This CDR3 contains 14 residues. V lost 0 bases to trimming and J lost 8 bases, with 15 bases between them. CDR1 and CDR2 (germline): SGHRS, YFSETQ.

The chain uses TRBV27 and TRBJ2-7; D not certain. V was trimmed by 5 bases and J by 0 bases, leaving 8 bases between them. This CDR3 is 13 amino acids long. The V gene's germline CDR1 is MNHEY and CDR2 SMNVEV (reference sequence). Written as DNA, the CDR3 is TGTGCCAGCAGTCTAGGACCCTCCTACGAGCAGTACGTC. Translated: CASSLGPSYEQYV.

The chain employs TRBV29-1 and TRBJ2-3, with TRBD2 matching 8 bases. CDR3 length equals 13 residues. Germline trimming cut 3 bases from V and 6 bases from J; bases unmatched to any gene: 5. CDR1 SQVTM and CDR2 ANQGSEA come from the germline V gene. The CDR3 sequence: CSVDPGTRDTQYF. The CDR3 DNA sequence: TGCAGCGTTGATCCCGGGACTAGGGATACGCAGTATTTT.

The CDR3 loop is CASSGSSRQGPWRLFF. CDR3 coding DNA: TGTGCCAGCAGCGGCAGTTCACGACAGGGCCCTTGGCGGCTGTTTTTT. The J gene is TRBJ1-4, the V gene TRBV7-9; 7 bases line up with TRBD1. Trimming removed 5 bases from V and 14 bases from J; junction bases left unmatched: 20. There are 16 residues in the CDR3. Germline V gene lookup returns CDR1 SEHNR and CDR2 FQNEAQ (reference sequence).

J is TRBJ1-2 and V is TRBV28, with D possibly being TRBD1 (5 bases). Germline lookup yields CDR1 MDHEN and CDR2 SYDVKM. The CDR3 runs 14 residues. With 2 bases removed from V and 4 bases from J, the gap between germline ends came to 11 bases. In DNA form, the CDR3 reads TGTGCCAGCAGTTTAGTTCTGGGGCCCTATGGCTACACCTTC. It encodes CASSLVLGPYGYTF.

This clone came up once. The V gene is TRBV6-4, the J gene TRBJ2-1; 14 nucleotides match TRBD2. The germline gives CDR1 MRHNA, CDR2 SNTAGT. Germline trimming cut 0 bases from V and 1 base from J; bases unmatched to any gene: 5. This CDR3 is 19 amino acids long. Written as DNA, the CDR3 is TGTGCCAGCAGTGACTCGTGGACTAGCGGGGGGACTTCCTACAATGAGCAGTTCTTC. This codes for CASSDSWTSGGTSYNEQFF.

The CDR3 nucleotides read TGTGCTAGTGGTCCAAGTGGGGAGACCCAGTACTTC. Its protein is CASGPSGETQYF. V usage is TRBV12-5 and J usage is TRBJ2-5, with D unclear. The germline V and J ends were trimmed by 5 bases and 5 bases, with 9 bases remaining between them. Germline CDR1 and CDR2: LGHNT and FRNRAP. The CDR3 covers 12 residues.

The V and J genes are TRBV2 and TRBJ1-1; 7 bases line up with TRBD1. Trimming at V came to 10 bases and at J to 0 bases, leaving 2 bases not matched to a gene. CDR1 is SNHLY and CDR2 is FYNNEI in the germline V gene. The CDR3 covers 12 residues. CDR3 bases: TGTGCCAAGACAGGGCTGAACACTGAAGCTTTCTTT. It yields the protein CAKTGLNTEAFF.

The chain carries TRBV27 and TRBJ1-2; no firm D call. V lost 6 bases, J lost 2 bases, and 4 bases lay in between. Germline loops: CDR1 MNHEY, CDR2 SMNVEV (reference sequence). This CDR3 contains 11 residues. The CDR3 reads CASRSNYGYTF. The CDR3 nucleotides are TGTGCCAGCAGGTCAAACTATGGCTACACCTTC.

This chain connects TRBV5-5 to TRBJ1-6; D unresolved. CDR3 length equals 11 residues. The V end lost 2 bases, the J end lost 9 bases, and 3 bases lay between the germline ends. CDR1 SGHKS and CDR2 YYEKEE come from the germline V gene (reference sequence). As DNA, the CDR3 is TGTGCCAGCAGCTTCGGTTCACCCCTCCACTTT. Its translation: CASSFGSPLHF.

This chain connects TRBV5-3 to TRBJ1-5; D gene unclear. TRBV5-3 is an open reading frame whose function is uncertain. V lost 0 bases to trimming and J lost 0 bases, with 7 bases between them. The CDR3 spans 15 residues. The CDR3 reads CARSLVFYSNQPQHF. Here the CDR3 DNA reads TGTGCCAGAAGCTTGGTTTTTTATAGCAATCAGCCCCAGCATTTT.

The chain employs TRBV6-5 and TRBJ1-1; D is possibly TRBD1 (5 bases). CDR3 length: 16 amino acids. The germline gives CDR1 MNHEY, CDR2 SVGAGI. Trimming removed 0 bases from V and 1 base from J, with 12 bases in between. This chain's CDR3 is CASSYSIPGENTEAFF. CDR3 coding DNA: TGTGCCAGCAGTTACTCGATACCGGGGGAGAACACTGAAGCTTTCTTT.

The chain carries TRBV28 and TRBJ2-7; D is possibly TRBD1 (6 bases). This CDR3 is 15 amino acids long. The germline V gene has CDR1 MDHEN and CDR2 SYDVKM. V was clipped by 2 bases and J by 6 bases, with 17 bases between them. The CDR3 region has the DNA TGTGCCAGCAGTTTAATACGGCAGGGGATTCGCGAGCAGTACTTC. The encoded protein is CASSLIRQGIREQYF.

The chain carries TRBV7-9 and TRBJ2-2; 10 bases align to TRBD2. Germline trimming cut 5 bases from V and 5 bases from J; bases unmatched to any gene: 5. Germline loops: CDR1 SEHNR, CDR2 FQNEAQ (reference sequence). CDR3 length equals 15 residues. For the CDR3, the DNA is TGTGCCAGCAGCAGTCTAGCGGGGGTTACCGGGGAGCTGTTTTTT. Its translation is CASSSLAGVTGELFF.

The chain links TRBV7-6 to TRBJ2-4; D is perhaps TRBD1 (6 bases). The CDR3 extends over 19 amino acids. The germline V gene encodes CDR1 SGHVS and CDR2 FNYEAQ. Trimming cost V 1 base and J 4 bases, with 23 bases left between them. The CDR3 sequence: CASSLGPGHSTRVKNIQYF. The CDR3 coding sequence is TGTGCCAGCAGCTTAGGCCCGGGACACTCAACCAGGGTAAAAAACATTCAGTACTTC.

The chain combines TRBV6-5 with TRBJ1-2; D is perhaps TRBD1 (5 bases). The CDR3 runs 15 residues. V was clipped by 2 bases and J by 7 bases, with 17 bases between them. The germline gives CDR1 MNHEY, CDR2 SVGAGI. CDR3 nucleotide sequence: TGTGCCAGCAGTTACGCACTCCGGGACCGGGGTGGCTACACCTTC. This sequence encodes CASSYALRDRGGYTF.